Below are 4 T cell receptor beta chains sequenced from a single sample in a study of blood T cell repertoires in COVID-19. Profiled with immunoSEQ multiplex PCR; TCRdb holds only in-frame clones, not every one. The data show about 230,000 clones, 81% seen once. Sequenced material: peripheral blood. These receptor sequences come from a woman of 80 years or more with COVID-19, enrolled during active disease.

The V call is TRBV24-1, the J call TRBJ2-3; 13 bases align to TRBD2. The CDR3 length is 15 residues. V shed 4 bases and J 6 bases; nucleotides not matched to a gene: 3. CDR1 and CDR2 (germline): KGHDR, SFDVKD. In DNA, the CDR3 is TGTGCCACCAGTGAGCGGACTAGCGGGGGTGATACGCAGTATTTT. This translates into CATSERTSGGDTQYF.

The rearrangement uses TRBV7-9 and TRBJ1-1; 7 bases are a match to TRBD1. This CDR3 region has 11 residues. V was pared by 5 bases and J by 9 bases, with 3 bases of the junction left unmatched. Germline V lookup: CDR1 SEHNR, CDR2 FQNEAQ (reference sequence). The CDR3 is CASSIQGKAFF. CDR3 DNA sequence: TGTGCCAGCAGCATACAGGGGAAAGCTTTCTTT.

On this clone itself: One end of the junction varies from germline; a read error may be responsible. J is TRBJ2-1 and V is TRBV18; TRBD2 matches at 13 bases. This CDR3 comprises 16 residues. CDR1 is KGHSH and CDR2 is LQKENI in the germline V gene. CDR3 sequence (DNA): TGTGCCAGCTCACTCACTAGCGGGGGGGCCTACTATGAGCAGTTCTTC. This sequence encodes CASSLTSGGAYYEQFF.

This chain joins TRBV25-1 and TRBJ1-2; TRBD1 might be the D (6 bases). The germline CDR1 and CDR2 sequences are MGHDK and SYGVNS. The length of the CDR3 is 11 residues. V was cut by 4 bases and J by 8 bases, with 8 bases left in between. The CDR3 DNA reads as TGTGCCAGCAGTGCAGGGGTCGGCTACACCTTC. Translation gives CASSAGVGYTF.